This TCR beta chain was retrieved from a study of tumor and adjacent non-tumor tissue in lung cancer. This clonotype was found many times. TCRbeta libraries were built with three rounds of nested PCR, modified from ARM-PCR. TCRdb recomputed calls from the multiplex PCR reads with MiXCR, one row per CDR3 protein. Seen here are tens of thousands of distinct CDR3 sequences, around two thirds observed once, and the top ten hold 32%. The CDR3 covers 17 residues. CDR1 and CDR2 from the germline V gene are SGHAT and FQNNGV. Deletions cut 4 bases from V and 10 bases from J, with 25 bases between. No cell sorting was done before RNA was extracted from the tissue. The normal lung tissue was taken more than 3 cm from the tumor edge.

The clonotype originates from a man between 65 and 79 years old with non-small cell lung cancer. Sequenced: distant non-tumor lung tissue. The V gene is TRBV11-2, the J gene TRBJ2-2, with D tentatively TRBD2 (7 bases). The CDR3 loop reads CASSSTRFLGGEAELFF. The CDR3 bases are TGTGCCAGCAGCTCAACACGTTTTCTAGGGGGGGAGGCGGAGCTGTTTTTT.